Presented here are 29 T cell receptor beta chains from one specimen sequenced in a study of blood T cell repertoires in COVID-19. Sequenced by immunoSEQ multiplex PCR; TCRdb stores in-frame clones only, minus some. This table has about 330,000 clones, over 75% appearing once. The sequenced sample consisted of peripheral blood. The receptors were sampled from a woman between 50 and 59 years old with active or convalescent COVID-19.

V and J are TRBV6-6 and TRBJ2-3; D perhaps matches TRBD1 (5 bases). V was pared by 6 bases and J by 0 bases, with 13 bases between. The CDR3 spans 15 residues. CDR1 is MNHNY and CDR2 is SVGAGI in the germline V gene (reference sequence). CDR3 region: CASSPGQTSTDTQYF. For the CDR3, the DNA is TGTGCCAGCAGCCCCGGACAAACTAGCACAGATACGCAGTATTTT.

The chain uses TRBV2 and TRBJ1-5, with D possibly matching TRBD1 (5 bases). The CDR3 has 14 amino acids. The V end was cut by 7 bases, the J end by 2 bases, with 12 bases between. Germline CDR1 is SNHLY and CDR2 is FYNNEI. CDR3 amino acids: CASKPGGGNQPQHF. CDR3 in DNA: TGTGCCAGCAAACCCGGGGGAGGCAATCAGCCCCAGCATTTT.

This clone was counted only a few times. The chain couples TRBV6-2 or TRBV6-3 to TRBJ1-5, with D perhaps TRBD1 (5 bases). CDR3 size: 14 residues. Trimming cost V 6 bases and J 6 bases, with 15 bases left between them. Germline values: CDR1 MNHEY, CDR2 SVGEGT. The CDR3 protein is CASSIGVPGQPQHF. Here the CDR3 DNA reads TGTGCCAGCAGCATAGGGGTTCCAGGTCAGCCCCAGCATTTT.

The count of this clone is one. The chain carries TRBV7-9 and TRBJ1-1, with D possibly being TRBD1 (5 bases). The CDR3 spans 15 residues. The V gene lost 1 base and the J gene lost 2 bases, with 11 bases spanning the gap. Germline-derived CDR1 and CDR2 are SEHNR and FQNEAQ (reference sequence). For the CDR3, the DNA is TGTGCCAGCAGCTTAGTTCAGGGTGAAAACACTGAAGCTTTCTTT. This sequence encodes CASSLVQGENTEAFF.

This chain links TRBV18 with TRBJ2-3; D is ambiguous. V lost 0 bases and J 0 bases, leaving 7 bases between the germline ends. This CDR3 has 15 residues. CDR1 and CDR2 from the germline V gene are KGHSH and LQKENI. The CDR3 DNA is TGTGCCAGCTCACCACCCCGCGGTAGCACAGATACGCAGTATTTT. Its protein is CASSPPRGSTDTQYF.

This sequence joins TRBV3-1 (or the pseudogene TRBV3-2) and TRBJ2-1; D perhaps matches TRBD1 (6 bases). CDR3 length equals 14 residues. CDR1 and CDR2 (germline): LGHDT, YNNKEL (reference sequence). Trimming removed 1 base from V and 4 bases from J, with 8 bases in between. CDR3 in amino acids: CASSQVTGYNEQFF. CDR3 DNA: TGTGCCAGCAGCCAAGTTACAGGGTACAATGAGCAGTTCTTC.

This clone was seen only once. The chain combines TRBV5-1 with TRBJ2-7, with 10 bases identical to TRBD1. The CDR3 runs 15 residues. Germline loops: CDR1 SGHRS, CDR2 YFSETQ. J was trimmed by 4 bases and V by 3 bases; bases with no gene match: 7. The CDR3 here is CASSYGQGGTYEQYF. CDR3 coding DNA: TGCGCCAGCAGCTACGGACAGGGGGGGACGTACGAGCAGTACTTC.

The table lists this clone with a count of one. The rearrangement links TRBV27 to TRBJ1-2, with 12 bases fitting TRBD1. This CDR3 has 13 residues. Unmatched junction bases numbered 2, after V lost 2 bases and J lost 10 bases. The germline V gene has CDR1 MNHEY and CDR2 SMNVEV (reference sequence). The CDR3 spells CASSLGDRGLYTF. The CDR3 DNA follows: TGTGCCAGCAGTTTAGGGGACAGGGGGCTCTACACCTTC.

This clone was counted once. J is TRBJ2-3 and V is TRBV28; D not certain. V gave up 5 bases and J gave up 2 bases, with 8 bases separating them. Germline V gene sequence: CDR1 MDHEN, CDR2 SYDVKM. CDR3 length: 13 residues. CDR3: CASSRRNTDTQYF. CDR3 sequence (DNA): TGTGCCAGCAGTCGGCGGAACACAGATACGCAGTATTTT. Drawing the rest from reference TRBV28 and TRBJ2-3, the complete variable domain is DVKVTQSSRYLVKRTGEKVFLECVQDMDHENMFWYRQDPGLGLRLIYFSYDVKMKEKGDIPEGYSVSREKKERFSLILESASTNQTSMYLCASSRRNTDTQYFGPGTRLTVL.

This clone was observed a single time. The junction differs from germline at one of its ends, possibly a read error. CDR3: CASSQILIDSGNPNF. CDR3 DNA: TGCGCCAGCAGCCAAATCCTAATAGACTCAGGGAACCCAAATTTC. V and J are TRBV4-1 and TRBJ2-7; maybe TRBD1 (5 bases). CDR3 size: 15 residues. The germline CDR1 and CDR2 sequences are MGHRA and YSYEKL.

As for this clone: One end of the junction fails to match germline, which may point to a read error. The chain employs TRBV18 and TRBJ2-7; D call uncertain. The CDR3 has 13 amino acids. The V gene's germline CDR1 is KGHSH and CDR2 LQKENI. The CDR3, as DNA: TGTGCCAGCTCACCAAGCCGTTCCTCCGAGCAGTACTTC. Its protein product is CASSPSRSSEQYF. Variable domain in full (rest from reference TRBV18 and TRBJ2-7): NAGVMQNPRHLVRRRGQEARLRCSPMKGHSHVYWYRQLPEEGLKFMVYLQKENIIDESGMPKERFSAEFPKEGPSILRIQQVVRGDSAAYFCASSPSRSSEQYFGPGTRLTVT.

This clone was counted a few times. The V call is TRBV11-3, the J call TRBJ1-1; a weak D match, TRBD1 (6 bases). Per germline, CDR1 SGHNT and CDR2 YENEEA. This CDR3 is 14 amino acids long. V lost 5 bases, J lost 1 base, and 11 bases lay in between. CDR3 sequence (DNA): TGTGCCAGCAGCGCTCAGGGGAAGAACACTGAAGCTTTCTTT. It encodes CASSAQGKNTEAFF.

CDR3 in amino acids: CASSPTTGGEVQPQHF. The CDR3 coding sequence is TGTGCCAGCTCACCAACGACAGGGGGCGAGGTTCAGCCCCAGCATTTT. V and J are TRBV18 and TRBJ1-5, with 10 bases lining up with TRBD1. V shed 2 bases and J 6 bases; nucleotides not matched to a gene: 7. In germline, CDR1 is KGHSH, CDR2 LQKENI. The CDR3 runs to 16 residues.

V usage is TRBV5-1 and J usage is TRBJ1-6; 8 bases line up with TRBD1. In germline, CDR1 is SGHRS, CDR2 YFSETQ. With V trimmed by 4 bases and J by 4 bases, 4 bases remained unmatched. The CDR3 has 15 amino acids. The chain's CDR3 is CASSQGQAYNSPLHF. The DNA for the CDR3 is TGCGCCAGCAGCCAGGGACAGGCGTATAATTCACCCCTCCACTTT.

The CDR3 region is CASSWTGSNEKLFF. The DNA for the CDR3 is TGTGCCAGCAGTTGGACAGGGAGTAATGAAAAACTGTTTTTT. The chain has TRBV27 and TRBJ1-4; 8 bases line up with TRBD1. The CDR3 length is 14 residues. Germline CDR1 and CDR2: MNHEY and SMNVEV (reference sequence). Losses at the gene ends were 4 bases for V and 4 bases for J; bases not matched to a gene: 2.

The gene calls are TRBV6-2 or TRBV6-3 and TRBJ1-1; TRBD1 matches at 10 bases. Germline CDR1 MNHEY, CDR2 SVGEGT. This CDR3 is 13 amino acids long. V shed 5 bases and J 10 bases; nucleotides not matched to a gene: 7. The CDR3 region has the DNA TGTGCCAGCAGTCGACAGGGGGCAATAGCAGCTTTCTTT. It translates to CASSRQGAIAAFF.

The J gene is TRBJ2-3, the V gene TRBV19; D call uncertain. The germline CDR1 and CDR2 sequences are LNHDA and SQIVND (reference sequence). The CDR3 loop spans 13 amino acids. Trimming took 5 bases from V and 3 from J, leaving 9 bases between them. The CDR3 here is CASSFPETDTQYF. The CDR3 DNA is TGTGCCAGTAGTTTTCCAGAAACAGATACGCAGTATTTT.

The chain joins TRBV5-1 to TRBJ2-7, with TRBD2 matching over 10 bases. Germline-derived CDR1 and CDR2 are SGHRS and YFSETQ. CDR3 length: 15 residues. Losses at the gene ends were 4 bases for V and 4 bases for J; bases not matched to a gene: 8. The CDR3 sequence is CASSPDEREGYEQYF. The CDR3 region has the DNA TGCGCCAGCAGCCCCGACGAGCGGGAGGGTTACGAGCAGTACTTC.

The chain is built from TRBV12-3 or TRBV12-4 and TRBJ2-1, with D possibly being TRBD2 (8 bases). V lost 5 bases and J 16 bases, leaving 15 bases between the germline ends. This CDR3 region has 11 residues. DNA of the CDR3: TGTGCCAGCAGTACGGGACTAGGGGGCTTCTTC. It encodes CASSTGLGGFF.

The chain carries TRBV28 and TRBJ1-2, with TRBD1 identical over 7 bases. The CDR3 has 17 amino acids. V was clipped by 3 bases and J by 4 bases; unmatched bases: 14. Germline CDR1 reads MDHEN; CDR2 reads SYDVKM. The CDR3 sequence: CASSFPTYRSGGYGYTF. The DNA for the CDR3 is TGTGCCAGCAGTTTTCCTACCTATAGGTCAGGGGGCTATGGCTACACCTTC.

This clone showed up just once. The DNA for the CDR3 is TGTGCCAGCAGCTTCGGGACTAGCGGGACCTACGAGCAGTACTTC. Protein sequence: CASSFGTSGTYEQYF. This chain uses TRBV7-2 with TRBJ2-7; 13 bases align to TRBD2. The ends lost 3 bases at V and 2 bases at J; junction bases unmatched: 1. Per the germline V gene, CDR1 is SGHTA and CDR2 is FQGNSA. There are 15 residues in the CDR3.

The chain couples TRBV28 to TRBJ2-7; TRBD2 agrees at 11 bases. Germline CDR1 and CDR2: MDHEN and SYDVKM. V was clipped by 6 bases and J by 4 bases; unmatched bases: 23. The CDR3 has 20 residues. CDR3: CASRLRQGRSSSGRKYEQYF. The CDR3 region has the DNA TGTGCCAGCAGACTCAGACAGGGCCGATCTTCTAGCGGGAGGAAGTACGAGCAGTACTTC.

The V and J genes are TRBV28 and TRBJ1-3; 8 nucleotides match TRBD1. There are 18 residues in the CDR3. The J segment lost 8 bases and the V segment lost 2 bases, leaving 17 bases of the junction unmatched. CDR1 is MDHEN and CDR2 is SYDVKM in the germline V gene. This CDR3 reads CASSLLSGGTQGAYTIYF. The CDR3 bases are TGTGCCAGCAGTTTACTATCGGGTGGGACTCAGGGGGCCTACACCATATATTTT.

The V call is TRBV6-2 or TRBV6-3, the J call TRBJ2-7, with 7 bases identical to TRBD1. The CDR3 has 15 residues. Germline V gene lookup returns CDR1 MNHEY and CDR2 SVGEGT. Losses at the gene ends were 5 bases for V and 6 bases for J; bases not matched to a gene: 13. The CDR3 loop is CASSTPRQGRSEQYF. In DNA, the CDR3 is TGTGCCAGCAGTACCCCTCGACAGGGTAGAAGCGAGCAGTACTTC.

This clone was seen only once. V usage is TRBV19 and J usage is TRBJ2-2; 8 nucleotides line up with TRBD2. Trimming removed 5 bases from V and 0 bases from J; junction bases left unmatched: 2. This CDR3 spans 15 amino acids. The germline gives CDR1 LNHDA, CDR2 SQIVND (reference sequence). The CDR3 DNA reads as TGTGCCAGTAGTCGACTAGCGACGAACACCGGGGAGCTGTTTTTT. This gives the protein CASSRLATNTGELFF.

The chain has TRBV6-1 and TRBJ1-6; 10 bases align to TRBD1. The germline V gene has CDR1 MNHNS and CDR2 SASEGT. The J segment lost 10 bases and the V segment lost 2 bases, leaving 8 bases of the junction unmatched. The length of the CDR3 is 16 residues. The CDR3 protein is CASSEQPGTGDSPLHF. The CDR3 DNA sequence: TGTGCCAGCAGTGAACAACCCGGGACAGGGGACTCACCCCTCCACTTT.

The gene calls are TRBV9 and TRBJ2-1; D may be TRBD1 (6 bases). Germline V CDR1 and CDR2: SGDLS, YYNGEE. The V and J ends lost 0 bases and 8 bases respectively, with 15 bases between them. The CDR3 has 15 amino acids. The CDR3 sequence is CASSVVGGAFHEQFF. CDR3 sequence (DNA): TGTGCCAGCAGCGTAGTTGGGGGCGCTTTCCATGAGCAGTTCTTC.

The J gene is TRBJ2-1, the V gene TRBV5-1; 8 bases match TRBD2. There are 18 residues in the CDR3. V gave up 6 bases and J gave up 5 bases; unmatched junction bases: 19. Germline V gene lookup returns CDR1 SGHRS and CDR2 YFSETQ. CDR3 DNA sequence: TGCGCCAGCACCTCAGGGGTGACTAGCGAGCGCAACCACAATGAGCAGTTCTTC. Protein product: CASTSGVTSERNHNEQFF.

V usage is TRBV5-1 and J usage is TRBJ1-2; D may be TRBD1 (5 bases). Germline V lookup: CDR1 SGHRS, CDR2 YFSETQ. The V gene lost 0 bases and the J gene lost 6 bases, with 12 bases spanning the gap. This CDR3 has 14 residues. In nucleotides, the CDR3 is TGCGCCAGCAGCTTGGGCCGGGGGAGCGATGGCTACACCTTC. Its translation is CASSLGRGSDGYTF.